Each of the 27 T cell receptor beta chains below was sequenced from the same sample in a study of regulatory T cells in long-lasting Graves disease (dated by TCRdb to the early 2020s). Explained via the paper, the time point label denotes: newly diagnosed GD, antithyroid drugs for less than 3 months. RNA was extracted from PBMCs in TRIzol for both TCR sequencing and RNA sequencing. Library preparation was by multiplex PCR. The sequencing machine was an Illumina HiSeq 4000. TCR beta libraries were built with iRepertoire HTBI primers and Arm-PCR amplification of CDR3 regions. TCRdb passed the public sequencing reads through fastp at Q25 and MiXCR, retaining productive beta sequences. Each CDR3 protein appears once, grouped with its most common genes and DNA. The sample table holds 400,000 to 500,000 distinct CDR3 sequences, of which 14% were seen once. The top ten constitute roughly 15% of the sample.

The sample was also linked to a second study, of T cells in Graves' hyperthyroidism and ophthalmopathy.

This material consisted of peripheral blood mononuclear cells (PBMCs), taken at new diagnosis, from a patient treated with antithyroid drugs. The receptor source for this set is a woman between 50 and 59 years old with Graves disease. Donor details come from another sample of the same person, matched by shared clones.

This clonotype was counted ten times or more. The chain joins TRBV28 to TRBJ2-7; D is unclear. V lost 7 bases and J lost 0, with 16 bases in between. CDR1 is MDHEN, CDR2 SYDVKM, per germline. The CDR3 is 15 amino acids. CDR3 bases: TGTGCCAGCATACCCGGTGGTGCGAGCTCCTACGAGCAGTACTTC. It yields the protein CASIPGGASSYEQYF. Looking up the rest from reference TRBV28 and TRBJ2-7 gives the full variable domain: DVKVTQSSRYLVKRTGEKVFLECVQDMDHENMFWYRQDPGLGLRLIYFSYDVKMKEKGDIPEGYSVSREKKERFSLILESASTNQTSMYLCASIPGGASSYEQYFGPGTRLTVT.

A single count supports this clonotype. The CDR3 here is CASSQGAGGGYTF. As DNA, the CDR3 is TGTGCCAGCAGTCAAGGGGCAGGGGGTGGCTACACCTTC. V is TRBV6-1 and J is TRBJ1-2, with 7 bases fitting TRBD1. From germline, CDR1 is MNHNS and CDR2 SASEGT. CDR3 size: 13 residues. The junction had 7 bases not matched to a gene; V was cut back by 5 bases and J by 7 bases.

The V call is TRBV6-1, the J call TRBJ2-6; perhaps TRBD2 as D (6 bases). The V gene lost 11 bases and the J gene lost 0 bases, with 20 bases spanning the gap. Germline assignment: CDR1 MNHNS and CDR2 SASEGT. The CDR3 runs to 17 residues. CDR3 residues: CASCGADLLSGANVLTF. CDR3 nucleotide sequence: TGTGCCTCTTGCGGGGCAGACCTCCTCTCTGGGGCCAACGTCCTGACTTTC.

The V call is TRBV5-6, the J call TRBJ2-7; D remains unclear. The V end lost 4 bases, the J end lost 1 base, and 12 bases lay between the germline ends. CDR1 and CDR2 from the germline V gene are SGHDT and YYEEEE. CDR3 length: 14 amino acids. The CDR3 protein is CASSVQGYSYEQYF. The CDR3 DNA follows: TGTGCCAGCAGCGTCCAAGGCTATTCCTACGAGCAGTACTTC.

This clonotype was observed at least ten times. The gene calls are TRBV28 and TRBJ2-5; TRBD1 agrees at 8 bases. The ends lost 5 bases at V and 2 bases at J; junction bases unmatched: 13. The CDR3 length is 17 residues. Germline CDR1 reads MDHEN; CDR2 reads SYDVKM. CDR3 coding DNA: TGTGCCAGCAGTATTCCTGGACAGGGAAGGGGGCAAGAGACCCAGTACTTC. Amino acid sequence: CASSIPGQGRGQETQYF. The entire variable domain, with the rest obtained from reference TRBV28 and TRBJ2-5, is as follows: DVKVTQSSRYLVKRTGEKVFLECVQDMDHENMFWYRQDPGLGLRLIYFSYDVKMKEKGDIPEGYSVSREKKERFSLILESASTNQTSMYLCASSIPGQGRGQETQYFGPGTRLLVL.

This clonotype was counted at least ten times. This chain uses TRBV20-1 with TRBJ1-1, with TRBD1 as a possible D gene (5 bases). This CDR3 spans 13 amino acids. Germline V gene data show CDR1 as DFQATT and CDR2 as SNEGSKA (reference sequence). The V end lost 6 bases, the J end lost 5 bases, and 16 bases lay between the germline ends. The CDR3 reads CSAVGGGTTEAFF. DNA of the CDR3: TGCAGTGCCGTGGGTGGGGGGACGACTGAAGCTTTCTTT.

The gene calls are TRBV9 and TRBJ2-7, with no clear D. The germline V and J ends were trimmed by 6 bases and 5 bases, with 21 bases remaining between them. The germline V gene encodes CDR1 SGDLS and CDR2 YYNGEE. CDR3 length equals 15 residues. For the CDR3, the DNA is TGTGCCAGCAACGTCGACGAGCGAAGCCCCCACGAGCAGTACTTC. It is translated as CASNVDERSPHEQYF.

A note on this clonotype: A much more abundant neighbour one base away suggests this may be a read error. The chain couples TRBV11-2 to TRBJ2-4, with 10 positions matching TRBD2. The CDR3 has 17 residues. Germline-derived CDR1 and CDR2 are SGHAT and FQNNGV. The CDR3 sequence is CASSLGGLAAIKNTQYF. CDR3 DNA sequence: TGTGCCAGCAGCTTAGGTGGACTAGCGGCGATCAAAAACACTCAGTACTTC.

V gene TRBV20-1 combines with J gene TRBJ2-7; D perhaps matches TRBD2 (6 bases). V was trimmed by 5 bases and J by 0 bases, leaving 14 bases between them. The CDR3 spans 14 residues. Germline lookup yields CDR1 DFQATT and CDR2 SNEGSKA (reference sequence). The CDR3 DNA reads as TGCAGTGCTGGGGACCGGCGGGGCTCCTACGAGCAGTACTTC. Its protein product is CSAGDRRGSYEQYF.

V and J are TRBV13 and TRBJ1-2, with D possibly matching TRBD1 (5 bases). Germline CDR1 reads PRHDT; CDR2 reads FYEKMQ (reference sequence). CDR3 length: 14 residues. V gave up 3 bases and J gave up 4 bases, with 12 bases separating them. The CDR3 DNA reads TGTGCCAGCAGCTTGGGCAGGGCAAGCTATGGCTACACCTTC. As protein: CASSLGRASYGYTF.

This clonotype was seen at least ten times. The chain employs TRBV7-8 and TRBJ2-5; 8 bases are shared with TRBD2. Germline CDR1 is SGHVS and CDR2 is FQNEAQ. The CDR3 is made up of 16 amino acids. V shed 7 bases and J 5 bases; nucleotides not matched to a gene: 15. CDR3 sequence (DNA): TGTGCCAGCACCAAGACCCCGGGACTAGTAAGGGAGACCCAGTACTTC. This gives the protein CASTKTPGLVRETQYF.

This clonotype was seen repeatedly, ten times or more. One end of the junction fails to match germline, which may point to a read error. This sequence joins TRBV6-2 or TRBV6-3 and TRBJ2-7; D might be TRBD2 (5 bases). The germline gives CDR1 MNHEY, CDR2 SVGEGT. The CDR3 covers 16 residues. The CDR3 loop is CASSHSSTRRVGEQYF. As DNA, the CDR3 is TGTGCCAGCAGTCACTCCTCGACTCGGCGGGTGGGCGAGCAGTACTTC.

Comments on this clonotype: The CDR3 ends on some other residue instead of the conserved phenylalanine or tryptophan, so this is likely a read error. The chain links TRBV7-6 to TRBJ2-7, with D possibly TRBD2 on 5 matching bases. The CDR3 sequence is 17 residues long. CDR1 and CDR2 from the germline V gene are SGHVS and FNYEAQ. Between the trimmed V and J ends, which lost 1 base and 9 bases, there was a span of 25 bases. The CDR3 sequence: CASSLGDGLDFTSRQYL. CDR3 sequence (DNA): TGTGCCAGCAGCTTAGGTGACGGACTGGACTTTACGAGTCGGCAGTACCTC.

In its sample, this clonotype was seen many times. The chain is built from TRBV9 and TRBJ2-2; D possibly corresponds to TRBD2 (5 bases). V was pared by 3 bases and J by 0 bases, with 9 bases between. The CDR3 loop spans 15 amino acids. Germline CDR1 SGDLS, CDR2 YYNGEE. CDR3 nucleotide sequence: TGTGCCAGCAGCGGAGAGGGATCGAACACCGGGGAGCTGTTTTTT. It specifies CASSGEGSNTGELFF.

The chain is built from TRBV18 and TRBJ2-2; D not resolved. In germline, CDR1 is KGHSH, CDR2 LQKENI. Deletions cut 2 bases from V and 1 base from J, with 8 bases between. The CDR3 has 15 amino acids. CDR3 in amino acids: CASSPIGENTGELFF. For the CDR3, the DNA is TGTGCCAGCTCACCAATTGGGGAGAACACCGGGGAGCTGTTTTTT.

CDR3 region: CASSQGPGRELPPRSYEQYF. CDR3 in DNA: TGCGCCAGCAGCCAAGGGCCGGGGCGGGAGTTGCCACCCCGCTCCTACGAGCAGTACTTC. V and J are TRBV4-1 and TRBJ2-7; 7 nucleotides align to TRBD2. Trimming cost V 1 base and J 0 bases; bases outside gene matches: 18. Germline CDR1 reads MGHRA; CDR2 reads YSYEKL. CDR3 size: 20 residues.

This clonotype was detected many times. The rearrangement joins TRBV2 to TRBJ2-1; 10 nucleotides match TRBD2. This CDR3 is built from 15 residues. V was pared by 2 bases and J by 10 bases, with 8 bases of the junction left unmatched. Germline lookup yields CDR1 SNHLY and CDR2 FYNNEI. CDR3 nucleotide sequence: TGTGCCAGCAGTGAAAGCGGGGGGGGCTTCGGGGAGCAGTTCTTC. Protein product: CASSESGGGFGEQFF.

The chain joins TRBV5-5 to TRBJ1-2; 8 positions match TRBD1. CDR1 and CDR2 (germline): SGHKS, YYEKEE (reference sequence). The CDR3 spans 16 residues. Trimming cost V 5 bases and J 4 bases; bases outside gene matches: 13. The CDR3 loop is CASSVPEPGTGYGYTF. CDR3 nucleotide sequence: TGTGCCAGCAGTGTCCCCGAGCCCGGGACAGGCTATGGCTACACCTTC.

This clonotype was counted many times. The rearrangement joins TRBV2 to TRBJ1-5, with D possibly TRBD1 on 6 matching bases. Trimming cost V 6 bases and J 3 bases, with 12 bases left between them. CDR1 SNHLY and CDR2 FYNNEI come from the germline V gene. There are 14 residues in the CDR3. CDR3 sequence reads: CASRRSGDNQPQHF. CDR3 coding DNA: TGTGCCAGCAGGCGCTCAGGGGACAATCAGCCCCAGCATTTT.

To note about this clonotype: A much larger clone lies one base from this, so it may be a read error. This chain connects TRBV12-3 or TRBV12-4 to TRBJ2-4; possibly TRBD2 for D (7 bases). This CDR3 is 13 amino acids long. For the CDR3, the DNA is TGTGCCAGCAATTTAGGGGGGGCTAGTAGCAGGCGGTTC. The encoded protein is CASNLGGASSRRF.

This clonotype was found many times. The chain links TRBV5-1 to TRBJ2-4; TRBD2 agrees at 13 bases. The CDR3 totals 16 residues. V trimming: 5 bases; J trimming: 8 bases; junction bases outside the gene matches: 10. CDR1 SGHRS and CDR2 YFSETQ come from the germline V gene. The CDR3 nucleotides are TGCGCCAGCAGTTTCGGACTAGCGGGAGTTAGGGACATTCAGTACTTC. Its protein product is CASSFGLAGVRDIQYF.

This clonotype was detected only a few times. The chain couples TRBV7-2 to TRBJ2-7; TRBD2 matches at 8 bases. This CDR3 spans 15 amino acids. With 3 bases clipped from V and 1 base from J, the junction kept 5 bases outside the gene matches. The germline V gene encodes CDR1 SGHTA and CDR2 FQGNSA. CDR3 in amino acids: CASSFTSGWSYEQYF. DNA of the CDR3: TGTGCCAGCAGCTTCACTAGCGGCTGGTCCTACGAGCAGTACTTC.

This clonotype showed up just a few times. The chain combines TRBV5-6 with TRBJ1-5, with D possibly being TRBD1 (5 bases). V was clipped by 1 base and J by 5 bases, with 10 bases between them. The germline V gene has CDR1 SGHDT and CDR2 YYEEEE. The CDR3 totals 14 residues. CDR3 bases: TGTGCCAGCAGCTTGTGGGGGGGATATCAGCCCCAGCATTTT. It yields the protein CASSLWGGYQPQHF.

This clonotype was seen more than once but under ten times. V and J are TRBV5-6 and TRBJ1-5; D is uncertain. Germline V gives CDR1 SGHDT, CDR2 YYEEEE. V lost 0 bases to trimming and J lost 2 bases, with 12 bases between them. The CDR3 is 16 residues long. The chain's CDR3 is CASSLGPLEGNQPQHF. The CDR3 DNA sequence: TGTGCCAGCAGCTTGGGGCCGTTAGAAGGCAATCAGCCCCAGCATTTT.

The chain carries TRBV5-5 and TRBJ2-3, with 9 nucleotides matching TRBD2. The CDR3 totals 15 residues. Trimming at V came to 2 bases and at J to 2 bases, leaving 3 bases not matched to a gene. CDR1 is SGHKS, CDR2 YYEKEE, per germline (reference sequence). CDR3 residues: CASSLGTSLTDTQYF. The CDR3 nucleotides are TGTGCCAGCAGCTTAGGGACTAGCCTCACAGATACGCAGTATTTT.

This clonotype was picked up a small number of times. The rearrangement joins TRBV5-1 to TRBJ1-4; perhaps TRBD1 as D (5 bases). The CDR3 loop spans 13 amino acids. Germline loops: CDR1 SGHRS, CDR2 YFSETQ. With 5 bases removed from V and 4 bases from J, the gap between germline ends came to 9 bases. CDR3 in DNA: TGCGCCAGCAGTGACAGCAATAATGAAAAACTGTTTTTT. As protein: CASSDSNNEKLFF.

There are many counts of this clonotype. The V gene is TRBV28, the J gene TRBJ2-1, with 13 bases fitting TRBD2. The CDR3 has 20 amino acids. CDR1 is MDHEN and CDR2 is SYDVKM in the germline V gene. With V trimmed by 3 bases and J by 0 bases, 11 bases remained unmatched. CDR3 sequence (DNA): TGTGCCAGCAGTTTCCCCCTAGGACTAGCGGGAGAGGGCTCCTACAATGAGCAGTTCTTC. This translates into CASSFPLGLAGEGSYNEQFF.